This T cell receptor (beta chain) was identified during a study of tissue T cells after allogeneic stem cell transplantation. This clone was seen once. Antigen specificity is unknown. Gene names and germline match the mouse. Noted time point: mouse harvest day 14 after allogeneic transplant. The graft held 10^6 splenic CD5+ T cells and 10^7 T-cell-depleted bone marrow cells. This mouse GVHD model was MHC-mismatched B6 to BALB/c, profiled day 7 or 14. Produced via immunoSEQ multiplex PCR; TCRdb's table is partial and in-frame only. The table lists 7,800 or so clones, about a third of them singletons. Study-wide points: The study did not identify alloreactive or antigen-specific tissue TCRs, and some clones might be persisting host cells.

Sequencing was performed on skin. The receptor comes from a female BALB/c mouse given C57BL/6 T cells with graft-versus-host disease after an allogeneic hematopoietic cell transplant.

CDR3 sequence: CASSRLGDYEQYF. CDR3 bases read: TGTGCCAGCAGTCGACTGGGGGACTATGAACAGTAC. J is TRBJ2-7 and V is TRBV19, with 9 bases aligning to TRBD2. The read falls 1 residue short of the CDR3 end, and the missing part is taken from the germline J gene. CDR3 length equals 13 residues. CDR1 and CDR2 from the germline V gene are FNHDT and SITEND (reference sequence). The V and J ends lost 4 bases and 3 bases, in that order; junction bases with no gene match: 2.